This TCR beta chain stems from a study of regulatory T cells in long-lasting Graves disease. Germline V gives CDR1 SGHDN, CDR2 FVKESK. This CDR3 region has 14 residues. The time point here: newly diagnosed GD, antithyroid drugs for less than 3 months. PBMCs provided the RNA from which the TCR library was made. According to the study, TCR beta libraries were built with iRepertoire HTBI primers and CDR3-region Arm-PCR. TCRdb analysed the multiplex PCR reads with MiXCR anew, one entry per CDR3 protein. The data hold roughly 400,000 distinct CDR3 sequences, with about 17% observed a single time. These data also featured in a second study, about T cells in Graves' hyperthyroidism and ophthalmopathy. That work states: Patients between 18 and 65 years old had hyperthyroidism, newly diagnosed and lasting under 2 months. The HTBI primer set was used in a first-round RT-PCR of the TCR CDR3.

The J gene is TRBJ2-3, the V gene TRBV14; D gene unclear. The DNA end lines up better with TRBJ2-7; the J call may be wrong. This TCR derives from a woman between 18 and 29 years old with Graves disease. Here the sequenced sample was peripheral blood mononuclear cells (PBMCs), taken at new diagnosis, from a patient treated with antithyroid drugs. The CDR3 region is CASSQDSRKYEQYF. As DNA, the CDR3 is TGTGCCAGCAGCCAAGATAGCAGAAAGTACGAGCAGTACTTC.